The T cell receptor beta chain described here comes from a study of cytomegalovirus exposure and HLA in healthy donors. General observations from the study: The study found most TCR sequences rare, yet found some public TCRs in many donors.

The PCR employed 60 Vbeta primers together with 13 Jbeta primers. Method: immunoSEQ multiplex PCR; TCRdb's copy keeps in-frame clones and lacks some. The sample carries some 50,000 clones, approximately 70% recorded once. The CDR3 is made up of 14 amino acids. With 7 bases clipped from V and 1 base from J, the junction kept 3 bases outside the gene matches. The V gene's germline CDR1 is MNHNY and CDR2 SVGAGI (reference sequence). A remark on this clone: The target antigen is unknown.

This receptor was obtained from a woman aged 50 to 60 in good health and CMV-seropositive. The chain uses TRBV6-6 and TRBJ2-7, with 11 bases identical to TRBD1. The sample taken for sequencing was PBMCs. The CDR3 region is CASNGQGASYEQYF. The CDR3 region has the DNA TGTGCCAGCAATGGACAGGGGGCTTCCTACGAGCAGTACTTC.